This TCR beta chain was recovered during a study of blood T cell repertoires in COVID-19. About the study: Material from acute and convalescent COVID-19 was sourced from the United States, Italy and Spain. PBMCs, B-cell-depleted T cells, or T cells provided the cDNA or gDNA that made up the material.

Study processing details: Amplification of reference gene primers provided the estimated nucleated cell counts. Data came from immunoSEQ multiplex PCR; TCRdb stores just in-frame clones and leaves some out. Clonal size and the V and J genes are those of that table, whereas D and trimming came from the DNA. The data hold 70,000 to 75,000 clones, with 80% to 85% observed a single time. The germline V gene encodes CDR1 SGHDT and CDR2 YYEEEE. The CDR3 consists of 15 residues. V was trimmed by 1 base and J by 6 bases, leaving 14 bases between them. The chain joins TRBV5-6 to TRBJ1-5; no firm D call. The sample taken for sequencing was peripheral blood. This receptor was obtained from a woman aged 55-75 years with acute or convalescent COVID-19. The CDR3 nucleotides read TGTGCCAGCAGCTTGTTCCGGAGTTCAGTTCAGCCCCAGCATTTT. Translation: CASSLFRSSVQPQHF.